This TCR beta chain was sequenced in a study of blood T cells in healthy people across ages. Notes on the study in general: Diversity figures derived from one million T cells were judged to underestimate the true value.

CDR1 is MNHEY and CDR2 is SVGAGI in the germline V gene. The CDR3 has 15 amino acids. Trimming stripped 5 bases from V and 0 bases from J, with 14 bases between. This clonotype was detected ten times or more. Its target is not known. It was with a sample-barcoded 5' primer and a J-beta primer mix that a second PCR of roughly 7 to 12 cycles was run. TCRdb itself ran the 5' RACE reads through MiXCR, one entry per CDR3 protein. The table includes about 640,000 distinct CDR3 sequences, about 30% detected once. This clonotype was obtained from a woman aged 80 or over in good health. Sequenced input: blood. This rearrangement joins TRBV6-5 to TRBJ2-7; D unresolved. For the CDR3, the DNA is TGTGCCAGCAGTCAGAGCAGGACGAGCTCCTACGAGCAGTACTTC. It translates to CASSQSRTSSYEQYF.